Listed here is a single TCR beta chain. The target antigen is unknown. Expressed TCRB transcripts were sequenced because the isolated RNA had all been reverse transcribed beforehand. Clones were read by immunoSEQ multiplex PCR, and TCRdb kept only the in-frame ones, dropping some. The table includes under 200,000 clones, about 9% detected once. This sample was included in a study of beta chain features in type 1 diabetes. Turning to the study itself: Healthy donors resembled patients in age, gender and cell yields.

Sorted populations all had greater than 95% purity. The CDR3 covers 16 residues. Study results and caveats: Compared to healthy donors, patients appeared to have naive, central memory and Treg TCRB repertoires that were more alike. All four CD4+ subsets from Type 1 diabetes patients carried moderately but significantly shorter TCRB CDR3s. PCR might favor shorter templates, equally in patients and controls.

This chain joins TRBV21-1 and TRBJ1-5; the table's D call, TRBD1, has no DNA check behind it. TRBV21-1 is termed a pseudogene. The source of this sequence is a woman under 30 with type 1 diabetes. Sequencing was done on a sample of central memory CD4+ T cells from blood. CDR3 residues: CASREQGGVARQPQHF. Written as DNA, the CDR3 is TGTGCCAGCAGGGAACAGGGTGGGGTAGCCCGTCAGCCCCAGCATTTT.